This entry is about one TCR beta chain. Antigen unknown. After constant-region reverse-primer amplification, full-length variable regions underwent semi-nested PCR with Nested Universal Primer A. Using its own MiXCR run on the 5' RACE reads, TCRdb lists one record per CDR3 protein. The sample includes tens of thousands of distinct CDR3 sequences, about 20% of them seen just once. Study-wide results and limits: The TCR gene usage of tumor memory CD4+ T cells clustered together with blood and lymph node memory CD4+ cells and with lymph node naive CD4+ cells. Whole repertoires were not studied in the larger cohort, only one V-J beta rearrangement.

Memory CD4+ cells were defined as CD4+CD45RO+CD25-. The CDR3 is 16 residues long. The germline V gene encodes CDR1 SGHKS and CDR2 YYEKEE (reference sequence). V shed 5 bases and J shed 7 bases, with 21 bases lying between them. Sample: memory CD4+ T cells sorted from a lymph node. Subset here: memory CD4+ T cells, CD4+CD45RO+CD25-. This chain joins TRBV5-5 and TRBJ1-4, with D possibly being TRBD1 (6 bases). The clonotype comes from a female donor with breast cancer. The CDR3 coding sequence is TGTGCCAGCAGTTCGGGACAAGGAAACCGTGGTGAAAAACTGTTTTTT. Its protein is CASSSGQGNRGEKLFF.